This T cell receptor beta chain was captured by sequencing in a study of cytomegalovirus exposure and HLA in healthy donors. PCR primers comprised 60 Vbeta and 13 Jbeta primers. The data were produced by immunoSEQ multiplex PCR, yet TCRdb's version contains in-frame clones alone and is incomplete. Of under 200,000 clones listed, around 77% are singletons. This CDR3 comprises 21 residues. Germline loops: CDR1 KGHSH, CDR2 LQKENI. Trimming took 0 bases from V and 5 from J; bases not matched to a gene: 24. The chain links TRBV18 to TRBJ2-5; 7 bases are shared with TRBD2. The clonotype originates from a man in his sixties in good health and CMV-seronegative. Sequenced input: PBMCs. CDR3 residues: CASSPPLSPRPTNWGGETQYF. The CDR3 bases are TGTGCCAGCTCACCACCGCTCTCCCCTAGACCCACCAATTGGGGAGGGGAGACCCAGTACTTC.